Listed below are T cell receptor beta chains from one sample, sequenced in a study of early T cells in non-severe SARS-CoV-2 infection. TCRdb analysed the 5' RACE reads with MiXCR anew, one entry per CDR3 protein. The sample records tens of thousands of distinct CDR3 sequences, over 12% being singletons. The material was whole blood, obtained at baseline. Source of these receptors: an adult who was a healthcare worker with PCR-confirmed SARS-CoV-2 infection or an uninfected control (not recorded which). The CDR3 runs from the conserved cysteine through the conserved F or W. Fields, in order: V gene, J gene, clone size, CDR3 protein. Clone size, where shown, is once, few, many, or a class for clones that have expanded.

V: TRBV20-1
J: TRBJ2-7
size: few
CDR3: CSARAQLSGRPYEQYF

V: TRBV7-3
J: TRBJ2-4
size: -
CDR3: CASSFQGGDNIQYF

V: TRBV20-1
J: TRBJ2-3
size: many
CDR3: CSARSGLATDTQYF

V: TRBV28
J: TRBJ2-7
size: few
CDR3: CASSSTGTGTYEQYF

V: TRBV28
J: TRBJ1-2
size: many
CDR3: CASTPDSYGYTF

V: TRBV30
J: TRBJ2-3
size: many
CDR3: CAWSRGGADTQYF

V: TRBV20-1
J: TRBJ2-3
size: few
CDR3: CSARAPELAGVDTQYF

V: TRBV6-5
J: TRBJ1-1
size: few
CDR3: CASSRLRNTEAFF

V: TRBV3-1
J: TRBJ2-5
size: -
CDR3: CASSHLTGPETQYF

V: TRBV7-2
J: TRBJ1-6
size: -
CDR3: CASSKVVQVNSPLHF

V: TRBV3-1
J: TRBJ2-5
size: many
CDR3: CASSQSKETQYF

V: TRBV20-1
J: TRBJ1-4
size: many
CDR3: CSARDLGKQATNEKLFF

V: TRBV28
J: TRBJ2-2
size: few
CDR3: CASSHGAGAGTGELFF

V: TRBV19
J: TRBJ2-1
size: -
CDR3: CASSGGRLSYNEQFF

V: TRBV5-1
J: TRBJ2-7
size: -
CDR3: CASSPGEPYEQYF

V: TRBV15
J: TRBJ2-7
size: few
CDR3: CATIPGHLYEQYF

V: TRBV20-1
J: TRBJ2-7
size: -
CDR3: CSARGLAGPHEQYF

V: TRBV20-1
J: TRBJ2-7
size: few
CDR3: CSAFGPGTSGTYEQYF

V: TRBV5-8
J: TRBJ2-5
size: -
CDR3: CASSFDRLAGMETQYF

V: TRBV18
J: TRBJ1-2
size: few
CDR3: CASSVTEDYGYTF

V: TRBV19
J: TRBJ2-7
size: few
CDR3: CASSMVGGGYEQYF

V: TRBV15
J: TRBJ2-2
size: -
CDR3: CATSREAWATGELFF

V: TRBV6-5
J: TRBJ2-1
size: few
CDR3: CASSYYYPGQSSYNEQFF

V: TRBV2
J: TRBJ2-2
size: -
CDR3: CASSTVRNTGELFF

V: TRBV12-3/TRBV12-4
J: TRBJ1-2
size: -
CDR3: CASSLIIEHGYTF

V: TRBV12-3/TRBV12-4
J: TRBJ1-3
size: once
CDR3: CASSPAGTAGNTIYF

V: TRBV12-3/TRBV12-4
J: TRBJ2-7
size: -
CDR3: CASSGTGSSSYEQYF

V: TRBV28
J: TRBJ2-1
size: -
CDR3: CASSSAGTSANEQFF

V: TRBV20-1
J: TRBJ2-1
size: few
CDR3: CSARVGTASSYNEQFF

V: TRBV5-1
J: TRBJ2-2
size: -
CDR3: CASSSSPDGSNTGELFF

V: TRBV27
J: TRBJ2-1
size: -
CDR3: CASSFPGQGRSYNEQFF

V: TRBV3-1
J: TRBJ1-5
size: few
CDR3: CASSRTGDQPQHF

V: TRBV20-1
J: TRBJ2-1
size: many
CDR3: CSARDQAGVYNEQFF

V: TRBV28
J: TRBJ1-4
size: many
CDR3: CASTLGGGEKLFF

V: TRBV5-4
J: TRBJ2-2
size: many
CDR3: CASSPPGPRGELFF

V: TRBV30
J: TRBJ2-7
size: few
CDR3: CAWSVGLREQYF

V: TRBV7-9
J: TRBJ1-2
size: many
CDR3: CASSSYPRDRDGYTF

V: TRBV7-3
J: TRBJ2-1
size: few
CDR3: CASSRDSYNEQFF

V: TRBV5-1
J: TRBJ1-1
size: few
CDR3: CASSLAGSEAFF

V: TRBV6-6
J: TRBJ2-7
size: -
CDR3: CASSYSIPREITSGYEQYF

V: TRBV20-1
J: TRBJ2-1
size: many
CDR3: CTAVGGSHNEQFF

V: TRBV6-2/TRBV6-3
J: TRBJ2-2
size: many
CDR3: CASRRRENTGELFF

V: TRBV6-1
J: TRBJ2-3
size: many
CDR3: CASRPEGGASTDTQYF

V: TRBV3-1
J: TRBJ2-3
size: many
CDR3: CASSHQGLAPADTQYF

V: TRBV5-1
J: TRBJ2-7
size: -
CDR3: CASSIGTAYEQYF

V: TRBV10-2
J: TRBJ1-3
size: -
CDR3: CASSEGGDTIYF

V: TRBV29-1
J: TRBJ2-5
size: -
CDR3: CSVELGLAATQYF

V: TRBV29-1
J: TRBJ1-1
size: -
CDR3: CSVDRGRTEAFF

V: TRBV3-1
J: TRBJ2-7
size: -
CDR3: CASSQGGFHEQYF

V: TRBV20-1
J: TRBJ2-1
size: -
CDR3: CSARGPQLANNEQFF

V: TRBV18
J: TRBJ2-7
size: few
CDR3: CASSPEELALEQYF

V: TRBV30
J: TRBJ2-2
size: -
CDR3: CAWSGITGELFF

V: TRBV7-6
J: TRBJ2-7
size: -
CDR3: CASSLAGDYEQYF

V: TRBV6-6
J: TRBJ2-1
size: many
CDR3: CASSFQTSRRYEQFF

V: TRBV19
J: TRBJ1-1
size: few
CDR3: CASSIMWANTEAFF

V: TRBV3-1
J: TRBJ2-1
size: -
CDR3: CASSPTPDNEQFF

V: TRBV4-1
J: TRBJ2-7
size: few
CDR3: CASSQERTPSYEQYF

V: TRBV30
J: TRBJ1-2
size: many
CDR3: CAWSAPRTGRNYGYTF

V: TRBV3-1
J: TRBJ2-7
size: many
CDR3: CASRRQGHGLYEQYF

V: TRBV11-2
J: TRBJ2-2
size: few
CDR3: CASSLSYPGELFF